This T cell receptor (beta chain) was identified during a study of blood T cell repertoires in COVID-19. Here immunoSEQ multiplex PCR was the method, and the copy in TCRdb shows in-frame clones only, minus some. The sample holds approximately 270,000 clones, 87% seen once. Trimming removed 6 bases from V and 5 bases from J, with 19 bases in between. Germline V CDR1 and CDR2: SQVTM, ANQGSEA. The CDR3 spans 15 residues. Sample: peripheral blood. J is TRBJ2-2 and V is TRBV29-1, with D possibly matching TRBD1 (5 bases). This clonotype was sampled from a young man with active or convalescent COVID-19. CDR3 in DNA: TGCAGCGTCCCAGGGCAAGGGCGTCTGACCGGGGAGCTGTTTTTT. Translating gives CSVPGQGRLTGELFF.